This note documents a single TCR beta chain sequence. Its antigen is unknown. Trimming at V came to 3 bases and at J to 2 bases, leaving 6 bases not matched to a gene. Germline-derived CDR1 and CDR2 are LNHDA and SQIVND (reference sequence). The CDR3 contains 15 residues. The sample comes from a study of T cell responses to AZD1222 COVID-19 vaccine. Study overall: Second doses that came at about 4 or about 12 weeks were put together. Findings of the study overall: No repertoire was sampled before or during the peak T cell response, only after it. There were mostly white British donors and more females than males, and clonal diversity was possibly underestimated.

Generated by immunoSEQ multiplex PCR, the TCRdb table keeps only in-frame clones and is missing some. The table records 80,000 to 100,000 clones, around 85% of them present only once. The source is an adult in good health. V usage is TRBV19 and J usage is TRBJ2-7; TRBD2 matches at 8 bases. The material sequenced was peripheral blood, taken on day 0 of AZD1222 vaccination. DNA for the CDR3: TGTGCCAGTAGTATCGGTGGACTAGCCGCCTACGAGCAGTACTTC. This gives the protein CASSIGGLAAYEQYF.